The clone carrying this T cell receptor beta chain was detected only once. Its specificity is unknown. This entry is derived from a study of shared clonotypes between healthy human individuals. Whole-study context: Each donor had three CD4 naive, three CD4 memory, two CD8 naive and one CD8 memory plate.

The method was immunoSEQ multiplex PCR; TCRdb's version includes in-frame clones alone and lacks a portion of them. The sample lists about 2.4 million clones, 85% to 95% occurring once. Study-wide findings and caveats: Naive subsets generally exceeded memory subsets in estimated richness.

The clonotype originates from a man aged 18 to 29 in good health. The sequencing sample was made of naive CD4+ T cells sorted from blood. The subset: CD45RA+ positively selected.

CDR3 DNA: TGTGCCAGCAGCTACCCCTCGGATACGCAGTATTTT. Amino acids: CASSYPSDTQYF. V is TRBV9 and J is TRBJ2-3; D gene ambiguous. The CDR3 runs to 12 residues. The germline V and J ends were trimmed by 4 bases and 6 bases, with 9 bases remaining between them. Germline V gene data show CDR1 as SGDLS and CDR2 as YYNGEE.